This T cell receptor (beta chain) was captured by sequencing in a study of naive and memory T cell subsets. Trimming took off 3 bases at V and 2 bases at J, with 17 bases between the two ends. CDR1 is DFQATT, CDR2 SNEGSKA, per germline (reference sequence). The CDR3 runs to 15 residues. Two oligonucleotides, mixed equimolar, formed the beta constant-region primer covering TRBC1 and TRBC2. Ligated cDNA was amplified by four rounds of PCR with nested alpha and beta constant-region primers and SP2. TCRdb re-called the UMI-ligation and nested PCR reads through MiXCR, storing one row per CDR3 protein. The sample has approximately 150,000 distinct CDR3 sequences, 22% seen once. Overall study results and limits: A few larger clonotypes appeared in naive repertoires, especially CD8, possibly memory cells re-expressing CD45RA.

To note about this clonotype: Its antigen is undetermined.

The origin of this receptor is a human donor in good health. The rearrangement joins TRBV20-1 to TRBJ2-7; D may be TRBD2 (7 bases). Source material: naive CD4+ T cells from blood. The CDR3 nucleotides read TGCAGTGCTAGCAGGACCTTGGGGGGGCCCTACGAGCAGTACTTC. It specifies CSASRTLGGPYEQYF.